Sequencing of this T cell receptor beta chain was carried out in a study of blood T cells in healthy people across ages. Notes on the study in general: Greater diversity and more naive CD4+ cells were seen in long-lived donors than in aged donors. TCR beta diversity tracked closely with naive T cell percentage.

The CDR3 contains 12 residues. The V and J ends lost 6 bases and 5 bases respectively, with 10 bases between them. CDR1 is SNHLY, CDR2 FYNNEI, per germline. Regarding this clonotype: Antigen specificity is unknown.

The sample, about 10 milliliters of peripheral blood, was drawn from each donor. Primed by a sample-barcoded 5' primer and a J-beta primer mix, a second PCR proceeded for roughly 7 to 12 cycles. TCRdb used MiXCR to reprocess the 5' RACE reads, holding one entry per CDR3 protein. Of about 1.7 million distinct CDR3 sequences listed, roughly 28% were seen once; the top ten hold roughly 8%. This chain joins TRBV2 and TRBJ1-2; D is undetermined. This TCR was recovered from a woman in her thirties in good health. The source material was blood. The CDR3 bases are TGTGCCAGCAGGATTGACGGTTATGGCTACACCTTC. Protein sequence: CASRIDGYGYTF.